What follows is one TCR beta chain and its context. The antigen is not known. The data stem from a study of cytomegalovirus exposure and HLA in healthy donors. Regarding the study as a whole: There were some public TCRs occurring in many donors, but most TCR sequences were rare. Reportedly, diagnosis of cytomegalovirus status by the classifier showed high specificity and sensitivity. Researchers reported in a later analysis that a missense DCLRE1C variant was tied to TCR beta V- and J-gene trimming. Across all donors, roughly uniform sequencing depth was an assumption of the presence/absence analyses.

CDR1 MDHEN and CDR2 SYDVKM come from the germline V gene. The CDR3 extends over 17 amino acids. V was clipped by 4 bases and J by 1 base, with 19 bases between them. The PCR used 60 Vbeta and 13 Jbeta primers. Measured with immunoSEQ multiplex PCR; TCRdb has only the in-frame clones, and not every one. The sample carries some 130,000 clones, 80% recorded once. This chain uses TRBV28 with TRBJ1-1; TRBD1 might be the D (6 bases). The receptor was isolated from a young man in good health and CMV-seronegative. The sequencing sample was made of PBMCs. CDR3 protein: CASSSTSQGVANTEAFF. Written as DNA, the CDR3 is TGTGCCAGCAGTTCCACATCACAGGGTGTCGCGAACACTGAAGCTTTCTTT.